The following is a T cell receptor (beta chain) sequence with its context. The same CDR3 arises from other DNA sequences in this sample as well. The CDR3 totals 13 residues. Trimming cost V 1 base and J 2 bases, with 8 bases left between them. Germline values: CDR1 SQVTM, CDR2 ANQGSEA. The data originate from a study of CD8+ T cells in alopecia areata. RNA, once extracted, was reverse transcribed into cDNA for use as the sequencing template. Sequenced by immunoSEQ multiplex PCR; TCRdb stores in-frame clones only, minus some. Of approximately 210,000 clones in the sample, around three fifths were seen once. Treatment reported: oral pan-JAK inhibitor, 5-10 mg twice daily.

The chain couples TRBV29-1 to TRBJ2-5; maybe TRBD1 (5 bases). Material: CD4+ T cells sorted from blood, obtained at week 24, from a patient treated with tofacitinib. This receptor was obtained from a human donor with alopecia areata. The CDR3 DNA is TGCAGCGTTGAAGGGGGCAGACAAGAGACCCAGTACTTC. It translates to CSVEGGRQETQYF.